One and the same sample provided the 17 T cell receptor beta chains below, sequenced in a study of T-cell reconstitution after alpha-beta-depleted transplantation in children. A library of TCRbeta sequences, prepared with unique molecular identifiers, was generated. Each CDR3 protein gets one entry after TCRdb re-called the PCR reads with MiXCR. The table includes 600,000 to 800,000 distinct CDR3 sequences, about an eighth detected once. The source was PBMCs, collected before TCRalphabeta/CD19-depleted stem cell transplant. The receptors stem from a girl aged 2-10 years with congenital amegakaryocytic thrombocytopenia, due to receive a stem cell transplant.

The table lists this clonotype with a few counts. The rearrangement joins TRBV12-3 or TRBV12-4 to TRBJ2-3, with a tentative D call TRBD2 (6 bases). V was clipped by 7 bases and J by 1 base, with 15 bases between them. The CDR3 sequence is 15 residues long. The CDR3 is CASNPSAVGTDTQYF. CDR3 coding DNA: TGTGCCAGCAACCCTAGCGCTGTAGGCACAGATACGCAGTATTTT.

Many counts were recorded for this clonotype. The J gene is TRBJ1-6, the V gene TRBV5-1; TRBD1 matches at 8 bases. The CDR3 is 14 amino acids. V lost 2 bases to trimming and J lost 9 bases; unmatched junction nucleotides: 4. Germline CDR1 is SGHRS and CDR2 is YFSETQ. In nucleotides, the CDR3 is TGCGCCAGCAGCTTTGAGGACAGGGCTTCACCCCTCCACTTT. Translating gives CASSFEDRASPLHF.

This clonotype appeared many times. The chain links TRBV12-3 or TRBV12-4 to TRBJ2-1, with TRBD2 matching over 12 bases. This CDR3 contains 15 residues. The V and J ends lost 6 bases and 5 bases, in that order; junction bases with no gene match: 5. The CDR3 DNA reads TGTGCCAGCAGGATGACTAGCGGGAGCCACAATGAGCAGTTCTTC. It codes for CASRMTSGSHNEQFF.

This clonotype appeared many times. The chain carries TRBV7-9 and TRBJ2-5, with unresolved D. In germline, CDR1 is SEHNR, CDR2 FQNEAQ (reference sequence). The germline V and J ends were trimmed by 4 bases and 4 bases, with 13 bases remaining between them. The CDR3 is 14 residues long. In nucleotides, the CDR3 is TGTGCCAGCAGCTATACTTGGGTAACAGAGACCCAGTACTTC. This gives the protein CASSYTWVTETQYF.

In its sample, this clonotype was seen a few times. The rearrangement links TRBV5-1 to TRBJ2-1, with TRBD2 matching over 16 bases. V was clipped by 5 bases and J by 7 bases; unmatched bases: 6. The CDR3 length is 16 residues. The germline CDR1 and CDR2 sequences are SGHRS and YFSETQ. The CDR3, as DNA: TGCGCCAGCAGGGGACTAGCGGGAGGGCCGAGGAATGAGCAGTTCTTC. It encodes CASRGLAGGPRNEQFF.

The sample holds many counts of this clonotype. The chain has TRBV20-1 and TRBJ1-1; D not resolved. Trimming stripped 3 bases from V and 4 bases from J, with 6 bases between. The CDR3 spans 11 residues. CDR1 and CDR2 from the germline V gene are DFQATT and SNEGSKA (reference sequence). The CDR3: CSASIGTEAFF. The DNA for the CDR3 is TGCAGTGCTAGTATAGGCACTGAAGCTTTCTTT.

In this sample, this clonotype turned up many times. The gene calls are TRBV6-1 and TRBJ1-1; tentative D call: TRBD1 (6 bases). The V gene's germline CDR1 is MNHNS and CDR2 SASEGT. The CDR3 is 15 residues long. V lost 3 bases to trimming and J lost 5 bases, with 16 bases between them. CDR3 coding DNA: TGTGCCAGCAGTGAGGGGGGCGCGTTTGGTACTGAAGCTTTCTTT. It specifies CASSEGGAFGTEAFF.

Ten or more counts support this clonotype. The chain employs TRBV5-1 and TRBJ2-6; D not resolved. V shed 1 base and J shed 0 bases, with 5 bases lying between them. Germline V lookup: CDR1 SGHRS, CDR2 YFSETQ. This CDR3 region has 15 residues. The CDR3 region has the DNA TGCGCCAGCAGCTTGTTAGACTCTGGGGCCAACGTCCTGACTTTC. As protein: CASSLLDSGANVLTF.

As DNA, the CDR3 is TGTGCCAGCAGCCTCACTAGGAATACGCAGTATTTT. Translation: CASSLTRNTQYF. This chain joins TRBV7-9 and TRBJ2-3; tentatively, D is TRBD2 (5 bases). The V end was cut by 5 bases, the J end by 7 bases, with 10 bases between. Per the germline V gene, CDR1 is SEHNR and CDR2 is FQNEAQ (reference sequence). This CDR3 spans 12 amino acids. The full variable domain, its missing parts supplied by reference TRBV7-9 and TRBJ2-3, is DTGVSQNPRHKITKRGQNVTFRCDPISEHNRLYWYRQTLGQGPEFLTYFQNEAQLEKSRLLSDRFSAERPKGSFSTLEIQRTEQGDSAMYLCASSLTRNTQYFGPGTRLTVL.

This clonotype appeared many times. CDR3 coding DNA: TGTGCCAGCACCCTCCCGGGTGGACAGGGCGATGGCTACACCTTC. Protein sequence: CASTLPGGQGDGYTF. This chain connects TRBV28 to TRBJ1-2, with 8 bases identical to TRBD1. The CDR3 is made up of 15 amino acids. Germline CDR1 MDHEN, CDR2 SYDVKM. The ends lost 7 bases at V and 6 bases at J; junction bases unmatched: 13.

This clonotype came up many times. The genes are TRBV7-2 and TRBJ2-7, with D possibly TRBD1 on 6 matching bases. CDR1 SGHTA and CDR2 FQGNSA come from the germline V gene. Trimming stripped 5 bases from V and 0 bases from J, with 14 bases between. CDR3 length equals 15 residues. The CDR3: CASSPTRGSSYEQYF. The CDR3 DNA follows: TGTGCCAGCAGCCCTACTAGGGGGAGCTCCTACGAGCAGTACTTC.

This clonotype was picked up many times. This CDR3 reads CASSLVQDTDTQYF. CDR3 sequence (DNA): TGTGCCAGCAGTTTAGTTCAGGACACAGATACGCAGTATTTT. J is TRBJ2-3 and V is TRBV12-3 or TRBV12-4; D remains unclear. This CDR3 has 14 amino acids. The V and J ends lost 1 base and 2 bases respectively, with 7 bases between them.

This clonotype was detected ten times or more. The rearrangement uses TRBV5-1 and TRBJ1-5, with D maybe TRBD1 (6 bases). Germline V gene data show CDR1 as SGHRS and CDR2 as YFSETQ. This CDR3 region has 17 residues. The V gene lost 6 bases and the J gene lost 4 bases, with 23 bases spanning the gap. The CDR3 spells CASIRVRRTAENQPQHF. The CDR3 bases are TGCGCCAGCATAAGAGTCAGGCGGACAGCCGAGAATCAGCCCCAGCATTTT.

This clonotype has more than one count but fewer than ten. The chain links TRBV7-3 to TRBJ2-2; tentative D call: TRBD1 (5 bases). CDR3 size: 16 residues. The germline V gene has CDR1 SGHTA and CDR2 FQGTGA. V was clipped by 1 base and J by 5 bases, with 14 bases between them. CDR3 bases: TGTGCCAGCAGCTTAAACGGCGGACATGATACCGGGGAGCTGTTTTTT. It is translated as CASSLNGGHDTGELFF.

CDR3 in amino acids: CASSTRKKVGQPQHF. The CDR3 DNA is TGTGCCAGCAGCACCAGGAAGAAGGTAGGACAGCCCCAGCATTTT. This chain links TRBV12-3 or TRBV12-4 with TRBJ1-5; D is unresolved. V gave up 6 bases and J gave up 7 bases, with 19 bases separating them. The CDR3 extends over 15 amino acids.

The table lists this clonotype with many counts. The chain has TRBV12-3 or TRBV12-4 and TRBJ1-5; D possibly corresponds to TRBD1 (5 bases). The CDR3 consists of 15 residues. V lost 4 bases, J lost 0 bases, and 10 bases lay in between. CDR3 DNA sequence: TGTGCCAGCAGTTCGCGGGGGAATAGCAATCAGCCCCAGCATTTT. Translation gives CASSSRGNSNQPQHF.

The rearrangement joins TRBV29-1 to TRBJ2-5; 10 bases map to TRBD2. The trim removed 5 bases at V and 3 bases at J, leaving 3 bases unmatched. CDR1 is SQVTM and CDR2 is ANQGSEA in the germline V gene. This CDR3 spans 13 amino acids. The CDR3 DNA follows: TGCAGCGTTTGGAGCGGGAGGGAAGAGACCCAGTACTTC. Amino acids: CSVWSGREETQYF.